One sample yielded the 4 T cell receptor beta chains listed below, sequenced in a study of blood T cell repertoires in COVID-19. TCRdb's table, derived via immunoSEQ multiplex PCR, lists solely in-frame clones and lacks some. The sample lists 92,000 or so clones, 88% occurring once. Sequenced: peripheral blood. Receptors originate from a man in his fifties or sixties with acute or convalescent COVID-19.

This clone was detected only a few times. The chain joins TRBV5-3 to TRBJ2-1, with D maybe TRBD1 (5 bases). TRBV5-3 is marked as an open reading frame, function uncertain. Trimming left V 0 bases short and J 10 bases short, with 5 bases between. The CDR3 length is 11 residues. The CDR3 spells CARSLGGEQFF. The CDR3 DNA is TGTGCCAGAAGCTTGGGGGGCGAGCAGTTCTTC.

The table lists this clone with a count of one. In DNA form, the CDR3 reads TGCAGCGTTGAGGGACAGGTGAACTATGGCTACACCTTC. Translation gives CSVEGQVNYGYTF. The rearrangement joins TRBV29-1 to TRBJ1-2; 8 bases are shared with TRBD1. From germline, CDR1 is SQVTM and CDR2 ANQGSEA. Germline trimming cut 3 bases from V and 2 bases from J; bases unmatched to any gene: 2. The CDR3 consists of 13 residues.

This rearrangement joins TRBV5-6 to TRBJ1-5, with a possible D match to TRBD1 (5 bases). CDR3 length equals 16 residues. Trimming cost V 4 bases and J 3 bases, with 17 bases left between them. Germline V gene sequence: CDR1 SGHDT, CDR2 YYEEEE. The CDR3 loop reads CASSLGGRGNNQPQHF. Written as DNA, the CDR3 is TGTGCCAGCAGCCTTGGGGGGAGGGGAAACAATCAGCCCCAGCATTTT.

The genes are TRBV27 and TRBJ1-2; TRBD1 matches at 8 bases. The CDR3 consists of 14 residues. After removal of 3 bases from V and 6 bases from J, the junction contained 6 bases not matched to a gene. Germline V gene lookup returns CDR1 MNHEY and CDR2 SMNVEV (reference sequence). CDR3 DNA sequence: TGTGCCAGCAGTTTGAGGCAGGGGGCGGATGGCTACACCTTC. It encodes CASSLRQGADGYTF.